A selection of T cell receptor beta chains follows, all from one sample in a study of T cell clones after liver transplantation. The data were produced by immunoSEQ multiplex PCR, yet TCRdb's version contains in-frame clones alone and is incomplete. The data hold approximately 70,000 clones, with approximately 81% observed a single time. The sequences come from CD4+ T cells from blood, collected less than 50 months after liver transplant. The receptors shown here come from a human patient who received a liver transplant. These T cells may partly come from the graft donor. The CDR3 runs from the conserved cysteine through the conserved F or W. Fields, in order: J gene, clone size, D gene, V gene, CDR3 protein, CDR3 DNA. A D gene is named only where the DNA matches it firmly. The size of a clone is reported for some rows only, either as once, few or many, or as a class for expanded clones.

j_gene: TRBJ2-5
abundance: -
d_gene: -
v_gene: TRBV19
CDR3aa: CASGVGEETQYF
CDR3nt: TGTGCCAGCGGGGTAGGCGAAGAGACCCAGTACTTC

j_gene: TRBJ2-1
abundance: -
d_gene: TRBD1
v_gene: TRBV5-6
CDR3aa: CASRKTGGGHNEQFF
CDR3nt: TGTGCCAGCAGGAAGACAGGGGGCGGACACAATGAGCAGTTCTTC

j_gene: TRBJ2-2
abundance: -
d_gene: TRBD1
v_gene: TRBV7-3
CDR3aa: CASSVQGQGNTGELFF
CDR3nt: TGTGCCAGCAGCGTCCAAGGACAGGGGAACACCGGGGAGCTGTTTTTT

j_gene: TRBJ1-2
abundance: -
d_gene: -
v_gene: TRBV7-9
CDR3aa: CASGTGTGYTF
CDR3nt: TGTGCCAGCGGCACAGGGACCGGCTACACCTTC

j_gene: TRBJ2-5
abundance: -
d_gene: TRBD1
v_gene: TRBV7-7
CDR3aa: CASSVGQGRQETQYF
CDR3nt: TGTGCCAGCAGCGTAGGACAGGGGAGGCAAGAGACCCAGTACTTC

j_gene: TRBJ1-6
abundance: -
d_gene: -
v_gene: TRBV5-4
CDR3aa: CASSPGLYNSPLHF
CDR3nt: TGTGCCAGCAGCCCGGGGCTGTATAATTCACCCCTCCACTTT

j_gene: TRBJ2-2
abundance: -
d_gene: -
v_gene: TRBV6-4
CDR3aa: CASSGQSNTGELFF
CDR3nt: TGTGCCAGCAGTGGTCAGTCGAACACCGGGGAGCTGTTTTTT

j_gene: TRBJ2-6
abundance: -
d_gene: -
v_gene: TRBV5-4
CDR3aa: CASSPDSLSSGANVLTF
CDR3nt: TGTGCCAGCAGCCCCGACTCCCTTAGCTCTGGGGCCAACGTCCTGACTTTC

j_gene: TRBJ2-2
abundance: -
d_gene: -
v_gene: TRBV5-4
CDR3aa: CASSLGSGPTGELFF
CDR3nt: TGTGCCAGCAGCTTGGGATCTGGGCCCACCGGGGAGCTGTTTTTT

j_gene: TRBJ2-5
abundance: -
d_gene: -
v_gene: TRBV20-1
CDR3aa: CSAREETQYF
CDR3nt: TGCAGTGCTCGTGAAGAGACCCAGTACTTC

j_gene: TRBJ1-1
abundance: -
d_gene: -
v_gene: TRBV19
CDR3aa: CASSNGRGTEAFF
CDR3nt: TGTGCCAGTAGTAATGGGCGCGGCACTGAAGCTTTCTTT

j_gene: TRBJ2-3
abundance: few
d_gene: TRBD2
v_gene: TRBV2
CDR3aa: CASGRSGSPTDTQYF
CDR3nt: TGTGCCAGCGGACGAAGCGGGAGCCCCACAGATACGCAGTATTTT

j_gene: TRBJ2-7
abundance: -
d_gene: -
v_gene: TRBV27
CDR3aa: CASSSTGNYEQYF
CDR3nt: TGTGCCAGCAGCTCTACAGGAAACTACGAGCAGTACTTC

j_gene: TRBJ1-1
abundance: -
d_gene: -
v_gene: TRBV9
CDR3aa: CASSRGSTEAFF
CDR3nt: TGTGCCAGCAGCCGAGGGTCCACTGAAGCTTTCTTT

j_gene: TRBJ1-5
abundance: -
d_gene: TRBD1
v_gene: TRBV7-2
CDR3aa: CASSPRQGWEQPQHF
CDR3nt: TGTGCCAGCAGCCCGCGACAGGGATGGGAACAGCCCCAGCATTTT

j_gene: TRBJ2-5
abundance: -
d_gene: -
v_gene: TRBV5-8
CDR3aa: CASARVDHQETQYF
CDR3nt: TGTGCCAGCGCCAGGGTAGACCACCAAGAGACCCAGTACTTC

j_gene: TRBJ2-7
abundance: -
d_gene: -
v_gene: TRBV7-9
CDR3aa: CASSFDMSVSYEQYF
CDR3nt: TGTGCCAGCAGCTTCGATATGTCAGTCTCCTACGAGCAGTACTTC

j_gene: TRBJ1-5
abundance: -
d_gene: -
v_gene: TRBV19
CDR3aa: CASSIASRHQPQHF
CDR3nt: TGTGCCAGTAGTATAGCGAGCAGGCATCAGCCCCAGCATTTT

j_gene: TRBJ2-7
abundance: -
d_gene: TRBD2
v_gene: TRBV7-9
CDR3aa: CASSLASAGGFYEQYF
CDR3nt: TGTGCCAGCAGCTTAGCTTCGGCGGGAGGCTTCTACGAGCAGTACTTC

j_gene: TRBJ2-5
abundance: -
d_gene: -
v_gene: TRBV2
CDR3aa: CASSALRQETQYF
CDR3nt: TGTGCCAGCAGCGCACTCCGCCAAGAGACCCAGTACTTC

j_gene: TRBJ1-4
abundance: -
d_gene: -
v_gene: TRBV2
CDR3aa: CASVRGRSVEKLFF
CDR3nt: TGTGCCAGCGTAAGGGGGAGGTCGGTTGAAAAACTGTTTTTT

j_gene: TRBJ2-1
abundance: -
d_gene: TRBD2
v_gene: TRBV19
CDR3aa: CASSIGGLAGNNEQFF
CDR3nt: TGTGCCAGTAGTATCGGAGGACTAGCGGGGAACAATGAGCAGTTCTTC

j_gene: TRBJ2-6
abundance: -
d_gene: -
v_gene: TRBV28
CDR3aa: CASSFRSSGANVLTF
CDR3nt: TGTGCCAGCAGTTTCCGGTCGTCTGGGGCCAACGTCCTGACTTTC

j_gene: TRBJ1-2
abundance: -
d_gene: TRBD1
v_gene: TRBV6-4
CDR3aa: CASSDSTGGNYGYTF
CDR3nt: TGTGCCAGCAGTGACTCCACAGGGGGCAACTATGGCTACACCTTC

j_gene: TRBJ2-7
abundance: -
d_gene: -
v_gene: TRBV28
CDR3aa: CASRITGYEQYF
CDR3nt: TGTGCCAGCAGGATCACGGGTTACGAGCAGTACTTC

j_gene: TRBJ2-1
abundance: -
d_gene: -
v_gene: TRBV5-4
CDR3aa: CASRHELDSSYNEQFF
CDR3nt: TGTGCCAGCAGACACGAATTGGACAGCTCCTACAATGAGCAGTTCTTC

j_gene: TRBJ2-4
abundance: -
d_gene: -
v_gene: TRBV15
CDR3aa: CATSSHQGMAGNTKNIQYF
CDR3nt: TGTGCCACCAGCAGTCACCAGGGAATGGCGGGAAATACCAAAAACATTCAGTACTTC

j_gene: TRBJ1-5
abundance: -
d_gene: TRBD1
v_gene: TRBV5-1
CDR3aa: CASKQGPNSNQPQHF
CDR3nt: TGCGCCAGCAAACAGGGGCCGAATAGCAATCAGCCCCAGCATTTT

j_gene: TRBJ1-3
abundance: once
d_gene: -
v_gene: TRBV6-6
CDR3aa: CASSYTGNTIYF
CDR3nt: TGTGCCAGCAGTTATACTGGAAACACCATATATTTT

j_gene: TRBJ1-6
abundance: -
d_gene: -
v_gene: TRBV4-2
CDR3aa: CASSQESPGVNSPLHF
CDR3nt: TGTGCCAGCAGCCAAGAATCTCCAGGGGTAAATTCACCCCTCCACTTT

j_gene: TRBJ2-1
abundance: -
d_gene: TRBD2
v_gene: TRBV12-5
CDR3aa: CASGLGDYNNEQFF
CDR3nt: TGTGCTAGTGGTTTGGGGGACTACAACAATGAGCAGTTCTTC

j_gene: TRBJ2-3
abundance: -
d_gene: -
v_gene: TRBV7-6
CDR3aa: CASSLGPRTDTQYF
CDR3nt: TGTGCCAGCAGCTTAGGTCCCCGAACAGATACGCAGTATTTT

j_gene: TRBJ1-2
abundance: -
d_gene: -
v_gene: TRBV6-6
CDR3aa: CASANGLYGYTF
CDR3nt: TGTGCCAGCGCAAACGGATTATATGGCTACACCTTC

j_gene: TRBJ1-2
abundance: -
d_gene: -
v_gene: TRBV6-5
CDR3aa: CASQPDPNYGYTF
CDR3nt: TGTGCCAGCCAGCCGGACCCTAACTATGGCTACACCTTC

j_gene: TRBJ2-7
abundance: -
d_gene: -
v_gene: TRBV20-1
CDR3aa: CSARWNNEQYF
CDR3nt: TGCAGTGCTAGATGGAACAACGAGCAGTACTTC

j_gene: TRBJ2-7
abundance: -
d_gene: -
v_gene: TRBV10-2
CDR3aa: CASSDPGPYEQYF
CDR3nt: TGCGCCAGCAGTGACCCAGGTCCCTACGAGCAGTACTTC

j_gene: TRBJ1-1
abundance: -
d_gene: -
v_gene: TRBV2
CDR3aa: CASSAPTGTPEAFF
CDR3nt: TGTGCCAGCAGTGCCCCGACGGGGACTCCTGAAGCTTTCTTT

j_gene: TRBJ2-5
abundance: -
d_gene: -
v_gene: TRBV5-4
CDR3aa: CASSREPHQETQYF
CDR3nt: TGTGCCAGCAGCCGAGAACCTCACCAAGAGACCCAGTACTTC

j_gene: TRBJ1-4
abundance: -
d_gene: -
v_gene: TRBV25-1
CDR3aa: CASSTRVAGEKLFF
CDR3nt: TGTGCCAGCAGCACCAGGGTCGCAGGGGAAAAACTGTTTTTT

j_gene: TRBJ2-5
abundance: -
d_gene: TRBD2
v_gene: TRBV7-2
CDR3aa: CASTSSSGVMQTQYF
CDR3nt: TGTGCCAGCACCTCCTCTAGCGGGGTCATGCAGACCCAGTACTTC

j_gene: TRBJ1-2
abundance: -
d_gene: TRBD1
v_gene: TRBV2
CDR3aa: CASRPGRQGVGYTF
CDR3nt: TGTGCCAGCAGACCGGGGAGACAGGGGGTTGGCTACACCTTC

j_gene: TRBJ1-5
abundance: -
d_gene: TRBD1
v_gene: TRBV10-3
CDR3aa: CATGTVNQPQHF
CDR3nt: TGTGCCACCGGGACAGTAAATCAGCCCCAGCATTTT

j_gene: TRBJ1-5
abundance: -
d_gene: -
v_gene: TRBV6-5
CDR3aa: CASSYRATNQPQHF
CDR3nt: TGTGCCAGCAGTTACCGGGCCACCAATCAGCCCCAGCATTTT

j_gene: TRBJ1-1
abundance: -
d_gene: TRBD1
v_gene: TRBV10-3
CDR3aa: CAISQGQGLDGAFF
CDR3nt: TGTGCCATCAGTCAGGGACAGGGATTAGATGGGGCTTTCTTT

j_gene: TRBJ2-5
abundance: -
d_gene: -
v_gene: TRBV28
CDR3aa: CASSDRDTQGETQYF
CDR3nt: TGTGCCAGCAGTGACCGGGACACCCAGGGCGAGACCCAGTACTTC

j_gene: TRBJ2-2
abundance: -
d_gene: -
v_gene: TRBV5-4
CDR3aa: CASSGGPSDTGELFF
CDR3nt: TGTGCCAGCAGCGGGGGCCCTTCGGACACCGGGGAGCTGTTTTTT

j_gene: TRBJ2-4
abundance: -
d_gene: -
v_gene: TRBV19
CDR3aa: CATSANKNIQYF
CDR3nt: TGTGCCACGTCTGCGAACAAAAACATTCAGTACTTC

j_gene: TRBJ1-6
abundance: few
d_gene: -
v_gene: TRBV5-5
CDR3aa: CASSLEGFYNSPLHF
CDR3nt: TGTGCCAGCAGCTTGGAAGGATTCTATAATTCACCCCTCCACTTT

j_gene: TRBJ2-3
abundance: -
d_gene: -
v_gene: TRBV28
CDR3aa: CASSFAGSTDTQYF
CDR3nt: TGTGCCAGCAGTTTTGCGGGTAGCACAGATACGCAGTATTTT

j_gene: TRBJ1-4
abundance: -
d_gene: -
v_gene: TRBV28
CDR3aa: CASSLLGTGANEKLFF
CDR3nt: TGTGCCAGCAGTTTATTAGGGACGGGGGCTAATGAAAAACTGTTTTTT

j_gene: TRBJ2-3
abundance: -
d_gene: TRBD2
v_gene: TRBV18
CDR3aa: CASSPTGTSDTQYF
CDR3nt: TGTGCCAGCTCACCGACCGGGACTAGCGATACGCAGTATTTT

j_gene: TRBJ1-5
abundance: once
d_gene: -
v_gene: TRBV5-1
CDR3aa: CASSPGQSNQPQHF
CDR3nt: TGCGCCAGCAGCCCGGGGCAGAGCAATCAGCCCCAGCATTTT